The present TCR beta chain was sequenced within a study of T cell changes during pregnancy in multiple sclerosis. The CDR3 is 12 residues long. Trimming left V 6 bases short and J 4 bases short, with 10 bases between. Germline CDR1 reads LNHDA; CDR2 reads SQIVND (reference sequence). Sequenced by immunoSEQ multiplex PCR; TCRdb stores in-frame clones only, minus some. The sample has 35,000 to 50,000 clones; roughly 90% are singletons. The V gene is TRBV19, the J gene TRBJ2-7, with a possible D match to TRBD1 (6 bases). The sequencing here drew on CD4+ T cells from peripheral blood mononuclear cells, taken in the first trimester of pregnancy. This receptor was identified in a female donor with multiple sclerosis, enrolled in a pregnancy study. CDR3 amino acids: CASSPDRYEQYF. As DNA, the CDR3 is TGTGCCAGTAGCCCGGACAGATACGAGCAGTACTTC.